Listed below are T cell receptor beta chains from one sample, sequenced in a study of blood T cell repertoires in COVID-19. Profiling relied on immunoSEQ multiplex PCR, and the TCRdb table lists in-frame clones only, not all of them. The sample shows 370,000 or so clones, roughly 77% of them seen only once. The specimen was peripheral blood. The receptor set was obtained from a human donor with acute or convalescent COVID-19. The donor label of this sample is uncertain. Both conserved end residues are trimmed from each CDR3. A D gene is named only where the DNA matches it firmly.

>TRBV12-3/TRBV12-4|TRBD1|11
ASSLEGAGGYT
>TRBV7-9|TRBD1|16
ASSLDRGPDLAKNIQY
>TRBV5-4|NA|11
ASSPRVSNEQF
>TRBV9|TRBD1|14
ASSVALSGGDNEQF
>TRBV5-1|NA|11
ASSLTANYGYT
>TRBV6-5|NA|12
ASSYSGRNTEAF
>TRBV3-1/TRBV3-2|TRBD1|11
ASSQRQGQPQH
>TRBV6-5|NA|13
ASSYSGGGNQPQH
>TRBV28|NA|14
ASIKSHRPGNQPQH
>TRBV30|TRBD1|11
AWSTRPGTGDT
>TRBV25-1|NA|11
ASSETGRTEAF
>TRBV6-6|NA|13
ASRDGGQQGYGYT
>TRBV10-3|NA|10
AISEEINEQF
>TRBV11-2|TRBD2|16
ASSLSLRGARVYNEQF
>TRBV30|NA|11
AYRSEGTDTQY
>TRBV6-5|NA|11
ASSPTGATEAF
>TRBV5-1|NA|11
ASRATTNYGYT
>TRBV5-1|NA|11
ASSRRGEEKLF
>TRBV24-1|NA|13
ATTPRQNSNQPQH
>TRBV28|NA|13
ASSLYGFTGETQY
>TRBV5-1|NA|14
ASSEESLSVYNEQF
>TRBV18|TRBD1|12
ASSPRDRSDTQY
>TRBV6-5|NA|14
ASSYISGGQNTEAF